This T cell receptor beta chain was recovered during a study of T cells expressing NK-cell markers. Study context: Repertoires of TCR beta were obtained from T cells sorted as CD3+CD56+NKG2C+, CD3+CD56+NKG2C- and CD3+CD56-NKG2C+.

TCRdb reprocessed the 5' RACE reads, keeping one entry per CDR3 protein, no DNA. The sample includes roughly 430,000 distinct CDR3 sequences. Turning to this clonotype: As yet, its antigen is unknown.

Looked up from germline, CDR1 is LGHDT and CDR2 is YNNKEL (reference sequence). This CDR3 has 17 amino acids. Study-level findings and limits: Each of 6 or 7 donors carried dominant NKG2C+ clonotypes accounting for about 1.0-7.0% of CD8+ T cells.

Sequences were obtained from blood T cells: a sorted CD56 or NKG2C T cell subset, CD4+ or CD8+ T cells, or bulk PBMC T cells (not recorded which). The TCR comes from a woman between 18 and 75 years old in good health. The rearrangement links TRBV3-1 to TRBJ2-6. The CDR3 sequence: CASSHSSILSGANVLTF.